This T cell receptor (beta chain) was observed in a study of cytomegalovirus exposure and HLA in healthy donors. Study-level results: Near-uniform donor sequencing depth was presumed by presence/absence analyses.

A remark on this clone: Its antigen is unknown.

Amplification used 60 Vbeta primers and 13 Jbeta primers. TCRdb keeps only in-frame clones here, not all; method: immunoSEQ multiplex PCR. The sample includes roughly 110,000 clones, around 74% of them seen just once. With V trimmed by 5 bases and J by 3 bases, 6 bases remained unmatched. The CDR3 totals 15 residues. The germline gives CDR1 SGHVS, CDR2 FNYEAQ. The chain couples TRBV7-6 to TRBJ1-2; TRBD1 matches at 10 bases. The sample was PBMCs. This TCR came from a woman between 35 and 50 years old in good health and CMV-seropositive. CDR3 nucleotide sequence: TGTGCCAGCAGCCTGGGACAGGGGAGTGACTATGGCTACACCTTC. Translation: CASSLGQGSDYGYTF.